The T cell receptor beta chain under discussion was sequenced for a study of OX40 agonist ivuxolimab in advanced cancers. TCRdb's table, derived via immunoSEQ multiplex PCR, lists solely in-frame clones and lacks some. The sample holds some 49,000 clones, about 80% seen once. V dropped 4 bases and J dropped 2 bases, with 8 bases sitting between them. CDR3 length equals 12 residues. Germline V gene lookup returns CDR1 SQVTM and CDR2 ANQGSEA. The chain recombines TRBV29-1 with TRBJ2-5; D perhaps matches TRBD1 (5 bases). The TCR originated in an adult with an advanced solid tumor such as melanoma, head and neck, liver or kidney cancer. The sample was CD4+ or CD8+ T cells sorted from blood, taken in a trial of the OX40 agonist ivuxolimab. The CDR3 coding sequence is TGCAGCGTTGGACAGCTTCAAGAGACCCAGTACTTC. It specifies CSVGQLQETQYF.